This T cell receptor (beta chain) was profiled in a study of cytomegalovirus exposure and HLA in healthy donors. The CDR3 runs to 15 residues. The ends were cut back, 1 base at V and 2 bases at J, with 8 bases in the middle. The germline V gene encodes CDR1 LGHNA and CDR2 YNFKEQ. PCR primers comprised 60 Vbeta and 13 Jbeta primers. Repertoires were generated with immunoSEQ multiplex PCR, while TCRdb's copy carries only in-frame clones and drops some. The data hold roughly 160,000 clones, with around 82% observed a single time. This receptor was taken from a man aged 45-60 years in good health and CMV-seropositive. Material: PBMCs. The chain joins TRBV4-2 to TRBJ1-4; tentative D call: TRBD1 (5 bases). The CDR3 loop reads CASSQVGPTNEKLFF. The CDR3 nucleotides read TGTGCCAGCAGCCAAGTGGGGCCGACTAATGAAAAACTGTTTTTT.